Listed below are T cell receptor beta chains from one sample, sequenced in a study of siplizumab effects on memory and regulatory T cells. Some clones are missing from TCRdb's copy, which holds only in-frame ones; the method was immunoSEQ multiplex PCR. The repertoire holds about 50,000 clones, with less than 90% as singletons. Sequencing input: naive CD8+ T cells sorted from blood. The source of these receptors is a human donor in good health. The CDR3 runs from the conserved cysteine through the conserved F or W. The D gene is left open where the match is weak. Part of the rows lack a size; the others show once, few, many or a class for expanded clones.

>TRBJ2-7|TRBV4-2|.|12|.
CASSQTGEEQYF
TGTGCCAGCAGCCAAACGGGAGAAGAGCAGTACTTC
>TRBJ2-7|TRBV7-2|.|12|few
CASSFVSYEQYF
TGTGCCAGCAGCTTCGTTTCCTACGAGCAGTACTTC
>TRBJ2-2|TRBV21-1|.|16|.
CASSTGTGGGTGELFF
TGTGCCAGCAGCACCGGGACAGGGGGCGGTACCGGGGAGCTGTTTTTT
>TRBJ2-7|TRBV5-1|.|11|.
CASSLGYEQYF
TGCGCCAGCAGCCTTGGCTACGAGCAGTACTTC
>TRBJ2-7|TRBV15|TRBD2|15|.
CATSRDLGLAYEQYF
TGTGCCACCAGCAGAGATTTGGGACTAGCCTACGAGCAGTACTTC
>TRBJ2-7|TRBV27|.|12|once
CASSDRLYEQYF
TGTGCCAGCAGCGACAGATTATACGAGCAGTACTTC
>TRBJ2-7|TRBV5-5|.|13|.
CASSWGQSYEQYF
TGTGCCAGCAGTTGGGGGCAGTCCTACGAGCAGTACTTC
>TRBJ2-4|TRBV7-9|.|15|.
CASSPVGVAKNIQYF
TGTGCCAGCAGCCCGGTGGGGGTAGCCAAAAACATTCAGTACTTC
>TRBJ2-3|TRBV5-6|.|16|.
CASSLAGTLSGDTQYF
TGTGCCAGCAGCTTGGCCGGGACACTCTCGGGGGATACGCAGTATTTT
>TRBJ2-7|TRBV18|TRBD2|20|.
CASSTRTGWTPGLAGPEQYF
TGTGCCAGCTCAACCAGGACAGGGTGGACACCGGGACTAGCGGGACCCGAGCAGTACTTC
>TRBJ1-5|TRBV6-5|.|15|.
CASSYGAGGNQPQHF
TGTGCCAGCAGTTACGGAGCGGGGGGCAATCAGCCCCAGCATTTT
>TRBJ2-1|TRBV2|TRBD2|15|.
CASSSGLAGPNEQFF
TGTGCCAGCAGCAGTGGACTAGCGGGCCCGAATGAGCAGTTCTTC
>TRBJ2-3|TRBV28|TRBD2|15|.
CASRELAGGGNTQYF
TGTGCCAGCAGGGAACTAGCGGGGGGTGGTAATACGCAGTATTTT
>TRBJ1-1|TRBV27|.|13|.
CASSWGRNTEAFF
TGTGCCAGCAGTTGGGGACGGAACACTGAAGCTTTCTTT
>TRBJ2-7|TRBV7-9|.|12|.
CASRDNLAEQYF
TGTGCCAGCCGGGACAATTTAGCCGAGCAGTACTTC
>TRBJ2-7|TRBV7-6|TRBD2|15|.
CASSLAGGPPYEQYF
TGTGCCAGCAGCCTAGCGGGAGGCCCCCCCTACGAGCAGTACTTC
>TRBJ2-1|TRBV4-1|TRBD2|15|.
CASQRTSGSYNEQFF
TGCGCCAGCCAACGGACTAGCGGGAGCTACAATGAGCAGTTCTTC
>TRBJ1-1|TRBV30|TRBD1|14|.
CAWSIGTGPTEAFF
TGTGCCTGGAGTATTGGGACAGGGCCCACTGAAGCTTTCTTT
>TRBJ2-7|TRBV5-6|TRBD2|16|.
CASSLPGLAGPYEQYF
TGTGCCAGCAGCTTGCCGGGACTAGCGGGACCCTACGAGCAGTACTTC
>TRBJ1-1|TRBV5-8|.|13|.
CASTLGVADEAFF
TGTGCCAGCACCCTGGGCGTCGCAGATGAAGCTTTCTTT
>TRBJ1-1|TRBV6-5|.|13|.
CASSYSRGTEAFF
TGTGCCAGCAGTTACTCCCGGGGTACTGAAGCTTTCTTT
>TRBJ2-2|TRBV6-1|TRBD2|18|.
CASSDVLAGGPIHGELFF
TGTGCCAGCAGTGATGTACTAGCGGGAGGGCCAATTCACGGGGAGCTGTTTTTT
>TRBJ1-1|TRBV5-1|TRBD1|12|once
CASRLAGQETFF
TGCGCCAGCAGGTTGGCGGGACAGGAGACTTTCTTT
>TRBJ2-2|TRBV10-3|TRBD1|17|.
CAISGRQMTGGDGELFF
TGTGCCATCAGTGGTCGGCAGATGACAGGGGGTGACGGGGAGCTGTTTTTT
>TRBJ2-7|TRBV2|.|15|.
CASSEDRYSSYEQYF
TGTGCCAGCAGTGAAGACAGGTATAGCTCCTACGAGCAGTACTTC
>TRBJ2-3|TRBV5-1|TRBD1|15|.
CASSLGTGRTDTQYF
TGCGCCAGCAGCTTGGGGACAGGGAGGACAGATACGCAGTATTTT
>TRBJ1-3|TRBV27|TRBD1|15|.
CASSLGQGNGNTIYF
TGTGCCAGCAGTTTAGGACAGGGGAACGGAAACACCATATATTTT
>TRBJ2-1|TRBV7-3|.|14|.
CASSPDNSAIEQFF
TGTGCCAGCAGCCCAGACAATTCTGCAATTGAGCAGTTCTTC
>TRBJ1-2|TRBV6-6|.|16|.
CASSARPTGVVYGYTF
TGTGCCAGCAGTGCGAGGCCGACGGGGGTGGTGTATGGCTACACCTTC
>TRBJ1-5|TRBV27|.|14|.
CASSYQGGSQPQHF
TGTGCCAGCAGTTACCAGGGAGGGAGTCAGCCCCAGCATTTT
>TRBJ2-7|TRBV11-2|.|14|.
CASSLGGNPYEQYF
TGTGCCAGCAGCTTAGGAGGGAATCCCTACGAGCAGTACTTC
>TRBJ1-2|TRBV20-1|TRBD1|11|.
CSSGQAYGYTF
TGCAGCTCGGGACAGGCTTATGGCTACACCTTC
>TRBJ2-4|TRBV5-6|TRBD1|15|.
CASSSAGTAEDIQYF
TGTGCCAGCAGCTCCGCCGGGACAGCTGAGGACATTCAGTACTTC
>TRBJ2-3|TRBV4-2|.|14|.
CASSQRTREDTQYF
TGTGCCAGCAGCCAACGAACGCGGGAAGATACGCAGTATTTT
>TRBJ1-1|TRBV5-6|.|15|.
CASSTTTRTNTEAFF
TGTGCCAGCAGCACCACGACAAGGACGAACACTGAAGCTTTCTTT
>TRBJ2-5|TRBV7-7|.|14|.
CASSLSAGWETQYF
TGTGCTAGCAGCCTGTCGGCGGGATGGGAGACCCAGTACTTC
>TRBJ1-2|TRBV9|.|16|.
CASSPTDRITNYGYTF
TGTGCCAGCAGCCCAACCGACAGAATCACTAACTATGGCTACACCTTC
>TRBJ2-7|TRBV5-6|.|15|.
CASSPFQRNSYEQYF
TGTGCCAGCAGCCCGTTCCAGCGGAATTCCTACGAGCAGTACTTC
>TRBJ2-4|TRBV29-1|TRBD2|15|once
CSVEDGSGGNYIQYF
TGCAGCGTTGAAGACGGTAGCGGGGGGAATTACATTCAGTACTTC
>TRBJ2-7|TRBV11-1|.|15|.
CASSLEPRTFYEQYF
TGTGCCAGCAGCTTAGAGCCTAGGACCTTCTACGAGCAGTACTTC
>TRBJ2-3|TRBV11-2|.|17|.
CASSPTSWAGLTDTQYF
TGTGCCAGCAGCCCGACGTCCTGGGCGGGTCTCACAGATACGCAGTATTTT
>TRBJ1-6|TRBV6-5|.|13|.
CASAPIDNSPLHF
TGTGCCAGCGCCCCGATAGATAATTCACCCCTCCACTTT
>TRBJ2-1|TRBV4-1|TRBD1|15|.
CASSQGQGANDEQFF
TGCGCCAGCAGCCAGGGACAGGGGGCGAACGATGAGCAGTTCTTC
>TRBJ2-1|TRBV4-1|.|14|.
CASSQAWDSNEQFF
TGCGCCAGCAGCCAAGCATGGGACTCCAATGAGCAGTTCTTC
>TRBJ2-7|TRBV7-9|.|17|.
CASSLVQGQGLSYEQYF
TGTGCCAGCAGCTTAGTTCAAGGGCAGGGATTATCCTACGAGCAGTACTTC
>TRBJ1-2|TRBV7-2|.|16|.
CASSPPSSTGYYGYTF
TGTGCCAGCAGCCCCCCCTCATCTACAGGGTACTATGGCTACACCTTC
>TRBJ1-5|TRBV19|.|14|once
CASTPGFTYQPQHF
TGTGCCAGTACCCCGGGCTTTACCTATCAGCCCCAGCATTTT
>TRBJ2-1|TRBV6-6|.|12|few
CASMARDNEQFF
TGTGCCAGCATGGCCCGTGACAATGAGCAGTTCTTC
>TRBJ1-1|TRBV11-2|TRBD1|15|.
CASSLEPGTGGAAFF
TGTGCCAGCAGCTTAGAACCCGGGACAGGGGGCGCAGCTTTCTTT
>TRBJ2-7|TRBV6-5|.|14|.
CASSQQGIGFEQYF
TGTGCCAGCAGTCAGCAGGGGATAGGATTCGAGCAGTACTTC
>TRBJ2-7|TRBV10-3|TRBD2|16|.
CAISDYSSGSKNEQYF
TGTGCCATCAGTGACTATTCTAGCGGGAGTAAGAACGAGCAGTACTTC
>TRBJ1-1|TRBV6-6|TRBD1|15|.
CASSPWDRLNTEAFF
TGTGCCAGCAGTCCCTGGGACAGATTGAACACTGAAGCTTTCTTT
>TRBJ2-2|TRBV16|TRBD1|15|.
CASSQGTGEVGELFF
TGTGCCAGCAGCCAAGGGACAGGAGAGGTCGGGGAGCTGTTTTTT
>TRBJ2-3|TRBV6-5|.|13|.
CASRSGSTDTQYF
TGCGCCAGCAGAAGCGGGAGCACAGATACGCAGTATTTT
>TRBJ2-1|TRBV10-3|.|13|.
CAISESSYNEQFF
TGTGCCATCAGCGAGAGCTCCTACAATGAGCAGTTCTTC
>TRBJ1-1|TRBV4-1|.|15|once
CASSHPDSYNTEAFF
TGCGCCAGCAGCCACCCGGACAGCTACAACACTGAAGCTTTCTTT
>TRBJ2-7|TRBV7-8|.|14|.
CASSLAGGTYEQYF
TGTGCCAGCAGCTTAGCGGGGGGAACCTACGAGCAGTACTTC
>TRBJ2-1|TRBV5-6|TRBD2|14|.
CASSLSLADNEQFF
TGTGCCAGCAGCTTGAGTCTAGCGGACAATGAGCAGTTCTTC